A selection of T cell receptor beta chains follows, all from one sample in a study of blood T cell repertoires in COVID-19. Sequencing used immunoSEQ multiplex PCR; TCRdb keeps in-frame clones, though not all of them. This table holds around 110,000 clones, approximately 80% found once. Sequenced sample: peripheral blood. These receptors all come from a man aged 70 or older with active or convalescent COVID-19. CDR3s include the opening cysteine and the closing phenylalanine or tryptophan. Fields, in order: D gene, clone size, J gene, CDR3 length, V gene, CDR3 protein, CDR3 DNA. A D gene is named only where the DNA matches it firmly. Only part of the rows carry a size: once, few, many, or a class if the clone is expanded.

D gene: TRBD2
clone size: -
J gene: TRBJ2-4
CDR3 length: 14
V gene: TRBV5-1
CDR3 protein: CASGGGAPPNIQYF
CDR3 DNA: TGCGCCAGCGGGGGAGGGGCCCCCCCAAACATTCAGTACTTC

D gene: -
clone size: once
J gene: TRBJ1-1
CDR3 length: 13
V gene: TRBV30
CDR3 protein: CAWSRRGLTEAFF
CDR3 DNA: TGTGCCTGGAGTAGACGGGGGTTGACTGAAGCTTTCTTT

D gene: TRBD1
clone size: -
J gene: TRBJ1-3
CDR3 length: 15
V gene: TRBV2
CDR3 protein: CASKNTGGTGNTIYF
CDR3 DNA: TGTGCCAGCAAGAATACAGGGGGCACTGGAAACACCATATATTTT

D gene: -
clone size: -
J gene: TRBJ2-3
CDR3 length: 15
V gene: TRBV6-5
CDR3 protein: CASSYGPGETDTQYF
CDR3 DNA: TGTGCCAGCAGTTACGGCCCAGGGGAGACAGATACGCAGTATTTT

D gene: -
clone size: -
J gene: TRBJ2-3
CDR3 length: 15
V gene: TRBV27
CDR3 protein: CASSLFQGYTDTQYF
CDR3 DNA: TGTGCCAGCAGTTTATTTCAGGGGTACACAGATACGCAGTATTTT

D gene: TRBD1
clone size: -
J gene: TRBJ2-7
CDR3 length: 14
V gene: TRBV25-1
CDR3 protein: CASSRGQGPYEQYF
CDR3 DNA: TGTGCCAGCAGCCGAGGACAGGGGCCCTACGAGCAGTACTTC

D gene: -
clone size: -
J gene: TRBJ1-3
CDR3 length: 12
V gene: TRBV29-1
CDR3 protein: CSVAISGNTIYF
CDR3 DNA: TGCAGCGTTGCAATCTCTGGAAACACCATATATTTT

D gene: -
clone size: -
J gene: TRBJ2-3
CDR3 length: 17
V gene: TRBV9
CDR3 protein: CASSDITGGIGTDTQYF
CDR3 DNA: TGTGCCAGCAGCGATATTACCGGAGGGATCGGCACAGATACGCAGTATTTT

D gene: TRBD2
clone size: -
J gene: TRBJ2-5
CDR3 length: 18
V gene: TRBV4-2
CDR3 protein: CASSQDLLGGGAQETQYF
CDR3 DNA: TGTGCCAGCAGCCAAGACCTCCTTGGCGGGGGGGCCCAAGAGACCCAGTACTTC

D gene: TRBD1
clone size: many
J gene: TRBJ2-7
CDR3 length: 16
V gene: TRBV5-6
CDR3 protein: CASSLVGDRGHQEQYF
CDR3 DNA: TGTGCCAGCAGCTTGGTAGGGGACAGGGGGCATCAAGAGCAGTACTTC

D gene: TRBD2
clone size: -
J gene: TRBJ2-7
CDR3 length: 12
V gene: TRBV10-3
CDR3 protein: CAISEGLAGQYF
CDR3 DNA: TGTGCCATCAGTGAGGGACTAGCGGGTCAGTACTTC

D gene: -
clone size: -
J gene: TRBJ1-1
CDR3 length: 14
V gene: TRBV5-4
CDR3 protein: CASSLAGFGTEAFF
CDR3 DNA: TGTGCCAGCAGCTTGGCAGGGTTTGGCACTGAAGCTTTCTTT

D gene: TRBD1
clone size: -
J gene: TRBJ1-5
CDR3 length: 16
V gene: TRBV19
CDR3 protein: CASSTQQGGSNQPQHF
CDR3 DNA: TGTGCCAGTAGTACACAACAGGGGGGAAGCAATCAGCCCCAGCATTTT

D gene: -
clone size: -
J gene: TRBJ1-1
CDR3 length: 14
V gene: TRBV10-3
CDR3 protein: CAISESPGETEAFF
CDR3 DNA: TGTGCCATCAGTGAGTCCCCCGGGGAGACTGAAGCTTTCTTT

D gene: TRBD1
clone size: -
J gene: TRBJ1-2
CDR3 length: 15
V gene: TRBV6-9
CDR3 protein: CASSRTGDPPYGYTF
CDR3 DNA: TGTGCCAGCAGCCGGACAGGGGACCCTCCCTATGGCTACACCTTC

D gene: -
clone size: -
J gene: TRBJ2-1
CDR3 length: 15
V gene: TRBV7-8
CDR3 protein: CASSSGLPSYNEQFF
CDR3 DNA: TGTGCCAGCAGCTCGGGACTGCCCTCCTACAATGAGCAGTTCTTC

D gene: TRBD1
clone size: -
J gene: TRBJ1-1
CDR3 length: 11
V gene: TRBV25-1
CDR3 protein: CASSGGTATFF
CDR3 DNA: TGTGCCAGCAGTGGGGGGACAGCTACTTTCTTT

D gene: -
clone size: -
J gene: TRBJ2-3
CDR3 length: 15
V gene: TRBV7-6
CDR3 protein: CASSLQRLSTDTQYF
CDR3 DNA: TGTGCCAGCAGCTTACAGCGGTTGAGCACAGATACGCAGTATTTT

D gene: TRBD1
clone size: -
J gene: TRBJ1-5
CDR3 length: 15
V gene: TRBV5-8
CDR3 protein: CASSPGQGGAQPQHF
CDR3 DNA: TGTGCCAGCAGCCCGGGACAGGGGGGGGCTCAGCCCCAGCATTTT

D gene: TRBD2
clone size: -
J gene: TRBJ2-7
CDR3 length: 15
V gene: TRBV6-1
CDR3 protein: CASSEFGGRVYEQYF
CDR3 DNA: TGTGCCAGCAGTGAATTCGGCGGGAGGGTCTACGAGCAGTACTTC

D gene: -
clone size: -
J gene: TRBJ1-5
CDR3 length: 15
V gene: TRBV19
CDR3 protein: CASSIGQVNNQPQHF
CDR3 DNA: TGTGCCAGTAGTATAGGCCAGGTTAACAATCAGCCCCAGCATTTT